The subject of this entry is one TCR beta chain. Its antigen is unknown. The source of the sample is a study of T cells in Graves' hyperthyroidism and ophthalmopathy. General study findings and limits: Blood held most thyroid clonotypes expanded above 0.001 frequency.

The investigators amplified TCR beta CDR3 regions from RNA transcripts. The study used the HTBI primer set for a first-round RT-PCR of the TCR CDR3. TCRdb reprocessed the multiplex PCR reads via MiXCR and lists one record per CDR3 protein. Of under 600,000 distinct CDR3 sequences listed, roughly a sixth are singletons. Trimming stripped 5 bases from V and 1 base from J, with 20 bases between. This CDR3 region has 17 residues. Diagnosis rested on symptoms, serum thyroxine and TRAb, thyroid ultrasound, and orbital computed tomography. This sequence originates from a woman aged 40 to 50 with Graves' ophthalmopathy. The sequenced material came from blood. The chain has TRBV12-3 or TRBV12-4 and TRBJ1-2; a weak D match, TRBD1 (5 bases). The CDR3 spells CASSPTEGLPFNYGYTF. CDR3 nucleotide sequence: TGTGCCAGCAGTCCGACAGAGGGACTACCCTTTAACTATGGCTACACCTTC.